A few counts support the clone carrying this T cell receptor beta chain. Its antigen remains unidentified. CDR1 is SNHLY, CDR2 FYNNEI, per germline. This CDR3 is built from 17 residues. The V gene end was trimmed by 2 bases and the J gene end by 4 bases; junction bases not matched to a gene: 9. From the reads, TCRdb called clonotypes with MiXCR, one entry per CDR3 protein. The data hold some 20,000 distinct CDR3 sequences, with around 43% observed a single time. These data are taken from a study of T cell repertoires in cytomegalovirus infection. Study-level background: Alongside well-studied HLA-B-restricted CMV epitopes, recently identified HLA-C-restricted CMV epitopes were also used.

Broader study findings: Carriage of CMV together with the relevant HLA was identifiable through cumulative public TCR beta family frequency.

The chain is built from TRBV2 and TRBJ1-2, with 11 bases matching TRBD1. The material was CD8+ T cells from cultured PBMCs, obtained from culture after CMV antigen stimulation. The sequence was obtained from a human donor in good health (CMV status not recorded). Some clones in this sample may be carry-over from other donors' samples. The CDR3 DNA sequence: TGTGCCAGCAGTGAACACGTTAGGGGACAGGGGGGCTATGGCTACACCTTC. It translates to CASSEHVRGQGGYGYTF.